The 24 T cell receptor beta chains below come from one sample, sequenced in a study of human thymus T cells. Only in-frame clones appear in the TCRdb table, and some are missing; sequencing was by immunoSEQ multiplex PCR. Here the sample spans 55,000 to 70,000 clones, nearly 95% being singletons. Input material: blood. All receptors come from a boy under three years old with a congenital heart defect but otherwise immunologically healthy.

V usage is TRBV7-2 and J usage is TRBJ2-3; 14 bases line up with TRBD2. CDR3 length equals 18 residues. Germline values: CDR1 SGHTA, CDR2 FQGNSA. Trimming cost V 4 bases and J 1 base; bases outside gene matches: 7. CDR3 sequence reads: CASSSRLAGGRGTDTQYF. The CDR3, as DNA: TGTGCCAGCAGCTCCAGACTAGCGGGGGGGCGGGGCACAGATACGCAGTATTTT.

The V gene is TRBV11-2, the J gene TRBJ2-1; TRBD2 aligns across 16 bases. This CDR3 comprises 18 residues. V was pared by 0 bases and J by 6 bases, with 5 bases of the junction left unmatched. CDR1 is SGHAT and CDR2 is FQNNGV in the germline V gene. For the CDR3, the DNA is TGTGCCAGCAGCTTAGATCGAGGGACTAGCGGGAGGGCCAATGAGCAGTTCTTC. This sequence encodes CASSLDRGTSGRANEQFF.

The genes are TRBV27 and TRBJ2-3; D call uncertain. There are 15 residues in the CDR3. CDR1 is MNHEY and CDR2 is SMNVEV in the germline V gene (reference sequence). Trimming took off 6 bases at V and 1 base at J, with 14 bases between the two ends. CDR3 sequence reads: CASRPTLAGTDTQYF. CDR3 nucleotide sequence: TGTGCCAGCAGACCAACTTTGGCGGGCACAGATACGCAGTATTTT.

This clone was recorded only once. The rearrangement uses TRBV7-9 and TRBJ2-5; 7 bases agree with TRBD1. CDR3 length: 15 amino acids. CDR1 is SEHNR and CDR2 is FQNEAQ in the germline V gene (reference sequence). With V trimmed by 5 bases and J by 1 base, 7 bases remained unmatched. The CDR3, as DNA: TGTGCCAGCAGCCTTAAGACAGGGTTCCAAGAGACCCAGTACTTC. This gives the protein CASSLKTGFQETQYF.

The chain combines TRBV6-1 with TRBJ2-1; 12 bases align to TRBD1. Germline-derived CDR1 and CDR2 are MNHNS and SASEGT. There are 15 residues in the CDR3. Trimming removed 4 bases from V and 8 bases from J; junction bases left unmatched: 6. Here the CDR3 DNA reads TGTGCCAGCAGTGGGGGACAGGGGGCGGTTGATGAGCAGTTCTTC. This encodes CASSGGQGAVDEQFF.

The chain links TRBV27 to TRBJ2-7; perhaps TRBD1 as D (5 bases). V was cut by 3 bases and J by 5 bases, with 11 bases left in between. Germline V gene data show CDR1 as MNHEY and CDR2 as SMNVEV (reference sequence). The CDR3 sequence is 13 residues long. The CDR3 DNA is TGTGCCAGCAGTTTGACAGTTTCCCACGAGCAGTACTTC. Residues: CASSLTVSHEQYF.

CDR3 amino acids: CASSIERGKETQYF. CDR3 coding DNA: TGTGCCAGCAGCATAGAACGGGGGAAAGAGACCCAGTACTTC. The rearrangement links TRBV5-4 to TRBJ2-5, with TRBD2 as a possible D gene (6 bases). The germline gives CDR1 SGHNT, CDR2 YYREEE (reference sequence). The CDR3 covers 14 residues. V lost 4 bases to trimming and J lost 3 bases, with 13 bases between them.

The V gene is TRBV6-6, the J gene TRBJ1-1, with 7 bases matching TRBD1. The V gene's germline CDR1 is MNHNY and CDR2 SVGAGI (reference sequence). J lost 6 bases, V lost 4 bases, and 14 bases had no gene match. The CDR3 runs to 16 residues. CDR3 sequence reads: CASSLGQVVGTAEAFF. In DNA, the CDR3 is TGTGCCAGCAGTTTAGGACAGGTAGTCGGAACCGCTGAAGCTTTCTTT.

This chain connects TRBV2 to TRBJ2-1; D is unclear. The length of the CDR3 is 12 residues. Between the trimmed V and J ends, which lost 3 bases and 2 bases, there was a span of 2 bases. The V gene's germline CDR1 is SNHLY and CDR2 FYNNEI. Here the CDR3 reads CASSDTYNEQFF. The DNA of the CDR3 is TGTGCCAGCAGTGACACCTACAATGAGCAGTTCTTC. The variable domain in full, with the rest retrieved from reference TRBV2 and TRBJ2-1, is EPEVTQTPSHQVTQMGQEVILRCVPISNHLYFYWYRQILGQKVEFLVSFYNNEISEKSEIFDDQFSVERPDGSNFTLKIRSTKLEDSAMYFCASSDTYNEQFFGPGTRLTVL.

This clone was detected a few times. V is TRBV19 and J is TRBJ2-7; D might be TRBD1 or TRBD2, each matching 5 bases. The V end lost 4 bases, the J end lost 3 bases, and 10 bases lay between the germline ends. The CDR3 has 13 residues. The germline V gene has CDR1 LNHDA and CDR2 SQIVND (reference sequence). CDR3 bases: TGTGCCAGTAGTAGGGAGAGGGGCTACGAGCAGTACTTC. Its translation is CASSRERGYEQYF.

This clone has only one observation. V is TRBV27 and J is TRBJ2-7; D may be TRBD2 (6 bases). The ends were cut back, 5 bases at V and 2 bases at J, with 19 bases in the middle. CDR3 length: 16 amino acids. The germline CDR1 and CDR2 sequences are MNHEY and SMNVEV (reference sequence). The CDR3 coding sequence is TGTGCCAGCAGTATTTTCCGGGACCCGGGAGCCTACGAGCAGTACTTC. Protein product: CASSIFRDPGAYEQYF.

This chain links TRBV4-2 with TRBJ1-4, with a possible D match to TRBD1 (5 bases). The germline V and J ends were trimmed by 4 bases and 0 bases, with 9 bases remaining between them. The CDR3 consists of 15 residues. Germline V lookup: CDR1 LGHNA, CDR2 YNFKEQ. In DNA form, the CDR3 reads TGTGCCAGCAGCCCTCGGGGGGCAACTAATGAAAAACTGTTTTTT. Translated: CASSPRGATNEKLFF.

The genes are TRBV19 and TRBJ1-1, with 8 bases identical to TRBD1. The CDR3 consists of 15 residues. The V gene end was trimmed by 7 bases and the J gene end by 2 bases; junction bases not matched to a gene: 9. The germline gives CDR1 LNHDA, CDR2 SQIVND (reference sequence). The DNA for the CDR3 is TGTGCCAGTAAACGGCCGGGACAGGTCAACACTGAAGCTTTCTTT. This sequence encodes CASKRPGQVNTEAFF.

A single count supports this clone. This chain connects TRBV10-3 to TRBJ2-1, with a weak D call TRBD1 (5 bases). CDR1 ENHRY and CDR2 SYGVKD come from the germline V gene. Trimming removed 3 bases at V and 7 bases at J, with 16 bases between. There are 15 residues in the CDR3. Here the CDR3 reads CAISDILRDLNEQFF. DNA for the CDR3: TGTGCCATCAGTGATATTCTCAGGGATTTAAATGAGCAGTTCTTC.

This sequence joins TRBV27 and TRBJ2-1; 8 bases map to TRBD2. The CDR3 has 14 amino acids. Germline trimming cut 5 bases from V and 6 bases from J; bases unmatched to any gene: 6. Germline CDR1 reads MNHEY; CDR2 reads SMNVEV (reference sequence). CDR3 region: CASSTGTRVNEQFF. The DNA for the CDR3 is TGTGCCAGCAGTACCGGGACTAGAGTCAATGAGCAGTTCTTC.

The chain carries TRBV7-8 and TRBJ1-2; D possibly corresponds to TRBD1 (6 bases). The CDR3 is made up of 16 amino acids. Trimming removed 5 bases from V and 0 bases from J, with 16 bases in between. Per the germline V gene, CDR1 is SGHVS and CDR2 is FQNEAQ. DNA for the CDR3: TGTGCCAGCAGCCCCGGACAGCCTGGTACTAACTATGGCTACACCTTC. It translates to CASSPGQPGTNYGYTF.

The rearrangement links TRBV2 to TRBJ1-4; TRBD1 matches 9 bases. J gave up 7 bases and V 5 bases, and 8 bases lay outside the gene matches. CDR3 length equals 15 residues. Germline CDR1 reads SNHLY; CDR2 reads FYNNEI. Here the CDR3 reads CASSLEQGAGEKLFF. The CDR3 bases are TGTGCCAGCAGTTTGGAACAGGGGGCGGGTGAAAAACTGTTTTTT.

This CDR3 is CASSGDRGGDEKLFF. CDR3 sequence (DNA): TGTGCCAGCAGCGGGGATAGGGGGGGAGATGAAAAACTGTTTTTT. This chain connects TRBV5-6 to TRBJ1-4; perhaps TRBD1 as D (6 bases). The V end was cut by 4 bases, the J end by 6 bases, with 16 bases between. This CDR3 spans 15 amino acids. Germline CDR1 reads SGHDT; CDR2 reads YYEEEE.

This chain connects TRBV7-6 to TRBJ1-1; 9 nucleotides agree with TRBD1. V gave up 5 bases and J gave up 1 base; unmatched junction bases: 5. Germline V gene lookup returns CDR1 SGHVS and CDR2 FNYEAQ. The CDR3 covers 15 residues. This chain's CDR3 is CASSLEDRGNTEAFF. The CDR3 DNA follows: TGTGCCAGCAGCCTCGAGGACAGGGGGAACACTGAAGCTTTCTTT.

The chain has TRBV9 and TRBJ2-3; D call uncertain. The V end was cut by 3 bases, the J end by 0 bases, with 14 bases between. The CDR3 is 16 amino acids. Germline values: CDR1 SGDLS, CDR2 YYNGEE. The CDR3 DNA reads TGTGCCAGCAGCGGGTTCGAAGGCCCTAGCACAGATACGCAGTATTTT. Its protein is CASSGFEGPSTDTQYF.

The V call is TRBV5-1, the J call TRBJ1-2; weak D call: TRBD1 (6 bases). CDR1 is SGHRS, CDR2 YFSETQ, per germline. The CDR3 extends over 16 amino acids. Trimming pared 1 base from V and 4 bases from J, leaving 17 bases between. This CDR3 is CASSLHLQGRGYGYTF. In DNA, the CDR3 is TGCGCCAGCAGCTTGCACCTACAGGGTAGGGGCTATGGCTACACCTTC.

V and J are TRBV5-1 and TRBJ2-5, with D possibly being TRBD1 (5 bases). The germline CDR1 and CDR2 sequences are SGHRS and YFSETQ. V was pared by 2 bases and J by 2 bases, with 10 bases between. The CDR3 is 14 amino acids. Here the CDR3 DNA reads TGCGCCAGCAGCTTCAGGGTAAGGCAAGAGACCCAGTACTTC. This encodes CASSFRVRQETQYF.

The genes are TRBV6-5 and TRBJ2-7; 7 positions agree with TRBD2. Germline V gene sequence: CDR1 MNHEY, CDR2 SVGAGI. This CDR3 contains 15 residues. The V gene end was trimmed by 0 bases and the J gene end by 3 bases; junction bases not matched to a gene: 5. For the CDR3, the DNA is TGTGCCAGCAGTTACTCTTCTAGCGGCCTCTACGAGCAGTACTTC. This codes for CASSYSSSGLYEQYF.

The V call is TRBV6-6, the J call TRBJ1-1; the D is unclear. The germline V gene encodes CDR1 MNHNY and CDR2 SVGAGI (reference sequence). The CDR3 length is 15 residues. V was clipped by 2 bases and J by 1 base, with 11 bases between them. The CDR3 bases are TGTGCCAGCAGTTACCTAGGCCCGCCGAACACTGAAGCTTTCTTT. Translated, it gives CASSYLGPPNTEAFF.